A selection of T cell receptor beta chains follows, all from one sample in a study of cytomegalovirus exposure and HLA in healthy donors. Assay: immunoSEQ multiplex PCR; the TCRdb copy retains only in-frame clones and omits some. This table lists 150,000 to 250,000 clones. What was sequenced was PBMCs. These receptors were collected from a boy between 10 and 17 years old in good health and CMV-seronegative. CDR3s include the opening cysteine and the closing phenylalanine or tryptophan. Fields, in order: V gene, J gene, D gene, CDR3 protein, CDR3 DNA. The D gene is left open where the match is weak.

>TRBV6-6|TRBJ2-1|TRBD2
CASSHSSGGAYNEQFF
TGTGCCAGCAGTCACTCTAGCGGGGGGGCGTACAATGAGCAGTTCTTC
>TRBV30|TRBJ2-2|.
CAWSDSNTGELFF
TGTGCCTGGAGTGACTCGAACACCGGGGAGCTGTTTTTT
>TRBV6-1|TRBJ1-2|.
CASSEQEVYGYTF
TGTGCCAGCAGTGAACAGGAAGTCTATGGCTACACCTTC
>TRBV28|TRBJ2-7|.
CASSTKRTAYEQYF
TGTGCCAGCAGTACTAAGCGGACTGCCTACGAGCAGTACTTC
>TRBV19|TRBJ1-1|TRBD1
CASSIGAGGREAFF
TGTGCCAGTAGTATAGGTGCAGGGGGCCGGGAAGCTTTCTTT
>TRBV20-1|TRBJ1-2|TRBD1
CSARGDRLYTF
TGCAGTGCTAGAGGGGACAGACTCTACACCTTC
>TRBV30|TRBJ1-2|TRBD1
CAGLMGQGPYGYTF
TGTGCCGGTCTTATGGGACAGGGGCCCTATGGCTACACCTTC
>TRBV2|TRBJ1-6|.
CAGSKAPGGSAALHF
TGTGCCGGCAGCAAAGCCCCGGGGGGCAGCGCGGCCCTCCACTTT
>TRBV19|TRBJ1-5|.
CASSIISTVSQVQPQHF
TGTGCCAGTAGTATCATTTCGACAGTTTCGCAGGTTCAGCCCCAGCATTTT
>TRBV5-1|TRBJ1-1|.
CASSLAGVATEAFF
TGCGCCAGCAGCTTGGCAGGGGTCGCAACTGAAGCTTTCTTT
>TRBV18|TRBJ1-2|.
CASSPGTLLANYGYTF
TGTGCCAGCTCTCCCGGGACACTGTTAGCTAACTATGGCTACACCTTC
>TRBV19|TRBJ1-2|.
CASNRDIEGYTF
TGTGCCAGTAACAGGGACATAGAGGGCTACACCTTC
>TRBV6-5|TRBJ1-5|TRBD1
CASRLDRGTNQPQHF
TGTGCCAGCAGACTAGACAGGGGGACCAATCAGCCCCAGCATTTT
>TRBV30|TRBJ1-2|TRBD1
CAWSVHGQGTYGYTF
TGTGCCTGGAGTGTACACGGACAGGGGACTTATGGCTACACCTTC
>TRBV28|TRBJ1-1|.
CASSLSRGVAFF
TGTGCCAGCAGTTTATCCAGGGGAGTAGCTTTCTTT
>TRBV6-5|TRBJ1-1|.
CASSAWAMNTEAFF
TGTGCCAGCTCCGCTTGGGCGATGAACACTGAAGCTTTCTTT
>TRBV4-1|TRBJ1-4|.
CASSQVLNEKLFF
TGCGCCAGCAGCCAAGTCCTGAATGAAAAACTGTTTTTT
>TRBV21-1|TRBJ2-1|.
CASSKEGMPYNEQFF
TGTGCCAGCAGCAAAGAGGGGATGCCCTACAATGAGCAGTTCTTC
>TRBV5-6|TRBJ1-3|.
CASSPEYSGNTIYF
TGTGCCAGCAGCCCGGAGTACTCTGGAAACACCATATATTTT
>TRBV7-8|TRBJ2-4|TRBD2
CASSPPGGGAKNIQYF
TGTGCCAGCAGCCCCCCCGGGGGGGGAGCCAAAAACATTCAGTACTTC
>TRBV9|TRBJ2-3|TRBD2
CASSVGAGGTDTQYF
TGTGCCAGCAGCGTTGGGGCGGGGGGCACAGATACGCAGTATTTT
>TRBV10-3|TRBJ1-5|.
CAISESTRNNQPQHF
TGTGCCATCAGTGAGTCTACGAGGAATAATCAGCCCCAGCATTTT
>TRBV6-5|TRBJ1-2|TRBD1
CASSRQGFDGYTF
TGTGCCAGCAGCAGACAGGGGTTCGATGGCTACACCTTC
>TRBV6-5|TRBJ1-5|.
CASRTDGYSNQPQHF
TGTGCCAGCAGAACAGACGGTTATAGCAATCAGCCCCAGCATTTT
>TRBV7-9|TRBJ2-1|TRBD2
CASSGRTSNEQFF
TGTGCCAGCAGCGGGCGGACTAGCAATGAGCAGTTCTTC
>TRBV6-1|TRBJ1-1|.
CASSDFLVRNTEAFF
TGTGCCAGCAGTGACTTTCTGGTCAGGAACACTGAAGCTTTCTTT
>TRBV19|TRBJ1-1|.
CASQREMNTEAFF
TGTGCCAGCCAGAGGGAAATGAACACTGAAGCTTTCTTT
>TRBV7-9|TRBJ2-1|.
CASSSTTGLQGNEQFF
TGTGCCAGCAGCTCGACCACTGGACTGCAGGGGAATGAGCAGTTCTTC
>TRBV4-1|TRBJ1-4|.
CASSQVPGAHLNEKLFF
TGCGCCAGCAGCCAAGTCCCAGGGGCGCATCTAAATGAAAAACTGTTTTTT
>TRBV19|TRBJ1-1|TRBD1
CASSIKRRPGTERLNTEAFF
TGTGCCAGTAGTATAAAAAGGCGTCCCGGGACAGAACGGTTGAACACTGAAGCTTTCTTT
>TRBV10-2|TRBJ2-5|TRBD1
CASSDWTGPSETQYF
TGCGCCAGCAGTGACTGGACAGGACCCTCAGAGACCCAGTACTTC
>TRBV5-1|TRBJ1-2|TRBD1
CASSPTGGIYGYTF
TGCGCCAGCAGCCCGACAGGGGGAATCTATGGCTACACCTTC
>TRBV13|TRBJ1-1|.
CASSLDPVNTEAFF
TGTGCCAGCAGCTTAGATCCGGTGAACACTGAAGCTTTCTTT
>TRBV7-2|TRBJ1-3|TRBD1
CASSFRQGGNTIYF
TGTGCCAGCAGCTTCCGACAGGGCGGAAACACCATATATTTT
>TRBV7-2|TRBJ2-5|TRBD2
CASSLAGAGVQETQYF
TGTGCCAGCAGCTTAGCTGGAGCGGGGGTCCAAGAGACCCAGTACTTC
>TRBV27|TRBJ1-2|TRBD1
CASSLSPQGVRSGYTF
TGTGCCAGCAGTTTATCCCCACAGGGGGTGAGGAGTGGCTACACCTTC
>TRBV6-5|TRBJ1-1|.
CASSNRENTEAFF
TGTGCCAGCAGCAACAGGGAGAACACTGAAGCTTTCTTT
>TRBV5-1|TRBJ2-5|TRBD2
CASSSRSGGETQYF
TGCGCCAGCAGCTCTAGGTCGGGGGGAGAGACCCAGTACTTC
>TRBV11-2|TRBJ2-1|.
CASGSLSYNEQFF
TGTGCCAGCGGCTCCCTCTCCTACAATGAGCAGTTCTTC
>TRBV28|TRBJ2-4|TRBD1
CASSASLPGQLIAKNIQYF
TGTGCCAGCAGCGCCAGCCTCCCGGGACAGCTTATAGCCAAAAACATTCAGTACTTC